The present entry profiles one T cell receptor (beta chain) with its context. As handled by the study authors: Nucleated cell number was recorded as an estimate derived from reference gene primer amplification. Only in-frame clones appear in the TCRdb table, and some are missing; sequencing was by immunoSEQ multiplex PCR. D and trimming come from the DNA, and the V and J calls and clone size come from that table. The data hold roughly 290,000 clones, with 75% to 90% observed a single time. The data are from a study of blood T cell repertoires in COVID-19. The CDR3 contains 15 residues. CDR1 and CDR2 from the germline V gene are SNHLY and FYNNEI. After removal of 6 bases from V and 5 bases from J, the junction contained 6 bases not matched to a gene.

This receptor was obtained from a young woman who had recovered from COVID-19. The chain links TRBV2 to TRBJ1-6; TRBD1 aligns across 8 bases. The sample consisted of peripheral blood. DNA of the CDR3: TGTGCCAGCAGCGTGGGACAGGTGCATAATTCACCCCTCCACTTT. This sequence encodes CASSVGQVHNSPLHF.